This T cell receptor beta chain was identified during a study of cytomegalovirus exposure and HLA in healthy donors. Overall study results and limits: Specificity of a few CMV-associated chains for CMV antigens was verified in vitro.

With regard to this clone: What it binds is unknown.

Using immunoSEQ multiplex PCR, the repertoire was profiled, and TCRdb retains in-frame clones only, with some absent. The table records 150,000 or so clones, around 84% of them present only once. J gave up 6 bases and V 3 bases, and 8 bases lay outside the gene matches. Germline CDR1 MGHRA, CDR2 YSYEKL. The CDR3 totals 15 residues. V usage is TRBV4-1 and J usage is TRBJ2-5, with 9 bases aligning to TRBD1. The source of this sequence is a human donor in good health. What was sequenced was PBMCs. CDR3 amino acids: CASSQTGQGGKTQYF. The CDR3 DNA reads TGCGCCAGCAGCCAGACGGGACAGGGTGGAAAGACCCAGTACTTC.